A single sample is the source of the 15 T cell receptor beta chains below, sequenced in a study of shared clonotypes between healthy human individuals. Measured with immunoSEQ multiplex PCR; TCRdb has only the in-frame clones, and not every one. The sample contains under 550,000 clones, about 96% of which appear only once. The specimen sequenced was naive CD4+ T cells sorted from blood. Subset indicated: CD45RA+ positively selected. The receptors here all came from a woman in her 30s in good health.

This clone was seen a single time. The chain uses TRBV27 and TRBJ2-1; 12 bases fit TRBD2. CDR1 and CDR2 from the germline V gene are MNHEY and SMNVEV (reference sequence). The CDR3 totals 17 residues. J gave up 15 bases and V 0 bases, and 15 bases lay outside the gene matches. CDR3 sequence reads: CASSLSVGGLAGPTWFF. In DNA form, the CDR3 reads TGTGCCAGCAGTTTATCAGTAGGGGGACTAGCGGGCCCCACCTGGTTCTTC.

The chain carries TRBV5-1 and TRBJ2-2, with 8 bases aligning to TRBD1. Germline V gives CDR1 SGHRS, CDR2 YFSETQ. This CDR3 contains 16 residues. The V segment lost 7 bases and the J segment 2 bases; nucleotides outside the gene matches: 10. The DNA of the CDR3 is TGCGCCAGCCACAGGACAGGGCTGTACAACACCGGGGAGCTGTTTTTT. Translated, it gives CASHRTGLYNTGELFF.

The chain employs TRBV27 and TRBJ1-5, with 7 bases matching TRBD1. Germline V gene sequence: CDR1 MNHEY, CDR2 SMNVEV (reference sequence). V shed 0 bases, J shed 3 bases, and the junction held 2 bases outside the gene matches. The CDR3 has 15 amino acids. CDR3 loop: CASSLSGQYNQPQHF. The CDR3 DNA reads TGTGCCAGCAGTTTATCGGGACAGTACAATCAGCCCCAGCATTTT.

The chain links TRBV18 to TRBJ2-2; perhaps TRBD1 as D (6 bases). The CDR3 extends over 15 amino acids. With 2 bases removed from V and 1 base from J, the gap between germline ends came to 8 bases. Germline values: CDR1 KGHSH, CDR2 LQKENI. CDR3 region: CASSPGQLNTGELFF. The CDR3 region has the DNA TGTGCCAGCTCACCAGGACAGCTGAACACCGGGGAGCTGTTTTTT.

The CDR3 nucleotides read TGTGCCACCAGCAGAGATGTCGGAGCTAACTATGGCTACACCTTC. It codes for CATSRDVGANYGYTF. The chain employs TRBV15 and TRBJ1-2; the D is unclear. The V gene's germline CDR1 is LNHNV and CDR2 YYDKDF (reference sequence). The CDR3 is 15 residues long. V lost 0 bases, J lost 0 bases, and 8 bases lay in between.

The chain has TRBV28 and TRBJ2-7; 7 positions agree with TRBD1. This CDR3 contains 15 residues. After removal of 5 bases from V and 3 bases from J, the junction contained 10 bases not matched to a gene. CDR1 is MDHEN and CDR2 is SYDVKM in the germline V gene. DNA of the CDR3: TGTGCCAGCAGTCTACAGGGGAGTGGGTACTACGAGCAGTACTTC. This translates into CASSLQGSGYYEQYF.

The chain combines TRBV7-2 with TRBJ1-5, with TRBD1 identical over 7 bases. CDR1 and CDR2 (germline): SGHTA, FQGNSA. This CDR3 contains 15 residues. The J segment lost 0 bases and the V segment lost 5 bases, leaving 4 bases of the junction unmatched. For the CDR3, the DNA is TGTGCCAGCAGCAAAGGGGACAGTAGCAATCAGCCCCAGCATTTT. Amino acid sequence: CASSKGDSSNQPQHF.

This chain uses TRBV28 with TRBJ2-5, with a possible D match to TRBD2 (6 bases). The J call is uncertain, as TRBJ2-7 better fits the DNA end. The V gene's germline CDR1 is MDHEN and CDR2 SYDVKM. There are 11 residues in the CDR3. CDR3 sequence (DNA): TGTGCCAGCAGGGGCGGGGACGAGCAGTACTTC. This translates into CASRGGDEQYF.

V is TRBV5-1 and J is TRBJ2-7, with 10 bases fitting TRBD2. There are 14 residues in the CDR3. Per the germline V gene, CDR1 is SGHRS and CDR2 is YFSETQ. J was trimmed by 4 bases and V by 4 bases; bases with no gene match: 5. In nucleotides, the CDR3 is TGCGCCAGCAGCGGGACTAGCGAGACTTACGAGCAGTACTTC. This gives the protein CASSGTSETYEQYF.

The rearrangement links TRBV28 to TRBJ2-2; TRBD1 is a possible D gene (6 bases). Germline CDR1 and CDR2: MDHEN and SYDVKM. The CDR3 sequence is 13 residues long. Deletions cut 6 bases from V and 6 bases from J, with 11 bases between. CDR3 nucleotide sequence: TGTGCCAGCAGCCTACAGGGTTCCGGGGAGCTGTTTTTT. Amino acids: CASSLQGSGELFF.

The J gene is TRBJ1-3, the V gene TRBV7-8; D gene ambiguous. The CDR3 loop spans 16 amino acids. Germline loops: CDR1 SGHVS, CDR2 FQNEAQ. Deletions cut 1 base from V and 3 bases from J, with 13 bases between. The CDR3 protein is CASSLVGRAIGNTIYF. CDR3 in DNA: TGTGCCAGCAGCTTAGTTGGTCGAGCGATTGGAAACACCATATATTTT.

This chain joins TRBV6-5 and TRBJ1-1; TRBD1 is a possible D gene (6 bases). The V and J ends lost 0 bases and 7 bases respectively, with 18 bases between them. This CDR3 has 16 amino acids. Germline-derived CDR1 and CDR2 are MNHEY and SVGAGI. CDR3 sequence: CASSYSGHHGGNEAFF. As DNA, the CDR3 is TGTGCCAGCAGTTACTCGGGACACCACGGGGGTAATGAAGCTTTCTTT.

This clone was counted a single time. The rearrangement uses TRBV19 and TRBJ2-7, with D perhaps TRBD1 (6 bases). The CDR3 length is 14 residues. Trimming left V 2 bases short and J 5 bases short, with 13 bases between. Germline-derived CDR1 and CDR2 are LNHDA and SQIVND (reference sequence). This chain's CDR3 is CASSITTQGNEQYF. The CDR3 nucleotides are TGTGCCAGTAGTATAACCACGCAGGGGAACGAGCAGTACTTC.

This sequence joins TRBV5-1 and TRBJ2-2; 9 positions match TRBD1. V trimming: 4 bases; J trimming: 5 bases; junction bases outside the gene matches: 6. CDR1 is SGHRS and CDR2 is YFSETQ in the germline V gene. This CDR3 is built from 15 residues. The CDR3 nucleotides read TGCGCCAGCAGCATTGGACAGGGGAGGACCGGGGAGCTGTTTTTT. This sequence encodes CASSIGQGRTGELFF. Combining the CDR3 with reference TRBV5-1 and TRBJ2-2 gives the whole variable domain KAGVTQTPRYLIKTRGQQVTLSCSPISGHRSVSWYQQTPGQGLQFLFEYFSETQRNKGNFPGRFSGRQFSNSRSEMNVSTLELGDSALYLCASSIGQGRTGELFFGEGSRLTVL.

The chain has TRBV18 and TRBJ2-7; possible D gene TRBD1, 5 bases. CDR1 and CDR2 from the germline V gene are KGHSH and LQKENI. This CDR3 has 13 amino acids. The V end was cut by 2 bases, the J end by 4 bases, with 9 bases between. The CDR3 protein is CASSPTPGYEQYF. The CDR3 region has the DNA TGTGCCAGCTCACCAACCCCAGGGTACGAGCAGTACTTC.